This T cell receptor (beta chain) derives from a study of T cells in Graves' hyperthyroidism and ophthalmopathy. RNA transcripts were the template for amplifying TCR beta CDR3 regions. When the TCR CDR3 underwent first-round RT-PCR, the HTBI primer set was used. From the multiplex PCR reads, TCRdb called clonotypes with MiXCR, one entry per CDR3 protein. The sample contains 600,000 to 700,000 distinct CDR3 sequences, approximately 15% of which appear only once. Trimming removed 7 bases at V and 4 bases at J, with 17 bases between. The CDR3 covers 16 residues. Study outcomes and limitations: Ophthalmopathy, as predicted by the model, came a median approximately 5.9 months after the prediction. In simple terms, a model built on 13 V-J features told ophthalmopathy apart from stable hyperthyroidism.

In this sample, this clonotype turned up many times. What it binds is unknown. The chain couples TRBV12-3 or TRBV12-4 to TRBJ1-6; D unresolved. The clonotype was recovered from a woman in her 40s with Graves' ophthalmopathy. The sample was blood. In DNA, the CDR3 is TGTGCCAGCACCCCTCCGGGGATGCTTTATAATTCACCCCTCCACTTT. This codes for CASTPPGMLYNSPLHF.